Listed below are T cell receptor beta chains from one sample, sequenced in a study of blood T cell repertoires in COVID-19. Profiled with immunoSEQ multiplex PCR; TCRdb holds only in-frame clones, not every one. The sample lists around 190,000 clones, about four fifths seen once, with approximately 11% in the top ten. Material: peripheral blood. These receptors were obtained from a middle-aged woman with COVID-19, enrolled during active disease. Both conserved end residues are part of each CDR3. D genes are given only for firm matches. For some rows the clone size is stated as once, few or many, or as a class when expanded; others skip it.

J | size | V | length | D | DNA | CDR3
TRBJ1-1 | . | TRBV6-5 | 15 | . | TGTGCCACCCGGGCCCTACAGGGTAGAGACACTGAAGCTTTCTTT | CATRALQGRDTEAFF
TRBJ1-5 | . | TRBV27 | 13 | . | TGTGCCAGCAGTTTTAGCCCCAATCAGCCCCAGCATTTT | CASSFSPNQPQHF
TRBJ1-2 | . | TRBV28 | 17 | . | TGTGCCAGCAGTCCCTCGGGATTGTGGGCGATCGCCTATGGCTACACCTTC | CASSPSGLWAIAYGYTF
TRBJ1-2 | few | TRBV4-1 | 16 | TRBD1 | TGCGCCAGCAGCCAAGGACGGACAGGGGGGACCTATGGCTACACCTTC | CASSQGRTGGTYGYTF
TRBJ2-3 | . | TRBV2 | 15 | TRBD2 | TGTGCCAGCGGCCCTAGCGGGGGACCCACAGATACGCAGTATTTT | CASGPSGGPTDTQYF
TRBJ2-1 | . | TRBV7-9 | 15 | . | TGTGCCAGCAGCTTAGTGAGAGGGCCTCTCAATGAGCAGTTCTTC | CASSLVRGPLNEQFF
TRBJ2-2 | once | TRBV5-4 | 15 | . | TGTGCCAGCACCCGGGACTCCGCGAACACCGGGGAGCTGTTTTTT | CASTRDSANTGELFF
TRBJ1-6 | . | TRBV2 | 17 | TRBD1 | TGTGCCAGCAGCGCCATAGACCCGGACAGGGGAAATTCACCCCTCCACTTT | CASSAIDPDRGNSPLHF
TRBJ1-6 | . | TRBV9 | 15 | . | TGTGCCAGCAGCTTTAGTTGGACAGATAATTCACCCCTCCACTTT | CASSFSWTDNSPLHF
TRBJ2-2 | . | TRBV19 | 16 | TRBD1 | TGTGCCAGTCGTGGGTTGTTGGGGACAGCCACCGGGGAGCTGTTTTTT | CASRGLLGTATGELFF
TRBJ1-1 | . | TRBV5-8 | 15 | . | TGTGCCAGCAGCCCGACCCGCGGTCACGTCACTGAAGCTTTCTTT | CASSPTRGHVTEAFF
TRBJ1-2 | . | TRBV7-9 | 13 | TRBD1 | TGTGCCAGCAGCTCCGCAGGGGGCCATGGCTACACCTTC | CASSSAGGHGYTF
TRBJ2-5 | . | TRBV5-1 | 15 | TRBD1 | TGCGCCAGCAGCGGGGACAGGGAGTACCAAGAGACCCAGTACTTC | CASSGDREYQETQYF
TRBJ1-1 | once | TRBV7-8 | 13 | . | TGTGCCAGCAGCTTGGGTACAGGGAGTGAAGCTTTCTTT | CASSLGTGSEAFF
TRBJ2-7 | . | TRBV27 | 14 | . | TGTGCCAGCAGTTTTGGGGGCTCTGGGGCCGAGCAGTACTTC | CASSFGGSGAEQYF
TRBJ1-1 | . | TRBV7-3 | 15 | . | TGTGCCAGCAGCTTAAACAGGGATACCGCCACTGAAGCTTTCTTT | CASSLNRDTATEAFF
TRBJ1-4 | once | TRBV10-3 | 15 | TRBD1 | TGTGCCATCAGTGCCCGGGACAGAGGGGATGAAAAACTGTTTTTT | CAISARDRGDEKLFF
TRBJ2-7 | . | TRBV28 | 15 | TRBD1 | TGTGCCAGCAGTTCTTCCTTGACAGGGGGTTACGAGCAGTACTTC | CASSSSLTGGYEQYF
TRBJ1-5 | . | TRBV19 | 16 | . | TGTGCCAGTAGTAATCTCCTGATCGGGACAAATCAGCCCCAGCATTTT | CASSNLLIGTNQPQHF
TRBJ2-7 | few | TRBV11-2 | 14 | TRBD2 | TGTGCCAGCAGCTTTAGCGGGAGAAACTACGAGCAGTACTTC | CASSFSGRNYEQYF
TRBJ1-5 | . | TRBV19 | 15 | TRBD1 | TGTGCCAGTAGTACTGACAGGGGTGGCAATCAGCCCCAGCATTTT | CASSTDRGGNQPQHF
TRBJ2-1 | . | TRBV5-4 | 15 | . | TGTGCCAGCAGCTTGGGGTCTAGCGTGTACAATGAGCAGTTCTTC | CASSLGSSVYNEQFF
TRBJ1-6 | . | TRBV7-9 | 15 | TRBD1 | TGTGCCAGCAGTCGGGACAGGGGGCAGGAATCACCCCTCCACTTT | CASSRDRGQESPLHF
TRBJ2-1 | once | TRBV28 | 14 | . | TGTGCCAGCAGTTTATCTACCCCCGGGTATGAGCAGTTCTTC | CASSLSTPGYEQFF
TRBJ2-1 | once | TRBV14 | 17 | TRBD2 | TGTGCCAGCAGCCCCAAGCGGGGGGCCACCTGGGGAAATGAGCAGTTCTTC | CASSPKRGATWGNEQFF
TRBJ2-1 | . | TRBV3-1/TRBV3-2 | 14 | . | TGTGCCAGCAGCCAAGGCCATTCAGGCTATGAGCAGTTCTTC | CASSQGHSGYEQFF
TRBJ2-1 | . | TRBV29-1 | 13 | TRBD1 | TGCAGCGGGGGACAGGGTAATGGCTATGAGCAGTTCTTC | CSGGQGNGYEQFF
TRBJ2-7 | . | TRBV7-9 | 13 | . | TGTGCCAGCAGCTTAGAAATAAGGAGCGAGCAGTACTTC | CASSLEIRSEQYF
TRBJ2-5 | . | TRBV2 | 13 | . | TGTGCCAGCAGGATTGACAGGCGGGAGACCCAGTACTTC | CASRIDRRETQYF
TRBJ2-4 | . | TRBV4-1 | 17 | . | TGCGCCAGCAGCCAACCCTCGGACATACTAGCCAAAAACATTCAGTACTTC | CASSQPSDILAKNIQYF
TRBJ2-3 | . | TRBV24-1 | 16 | TRBD2 | TGTGCCACCAGTGATCGGACTAGCGGTAACACAGATACGCAGTATTTT | CATSDRTSGNTDTQYF
TRBJ1-5 | once | TRBV18 | 15 | . | TGTGCCAGCTCACCTGCGTCTGGGAGAGGTCAGCCCCAGCATTTT | CASSPASGRGQPQHF